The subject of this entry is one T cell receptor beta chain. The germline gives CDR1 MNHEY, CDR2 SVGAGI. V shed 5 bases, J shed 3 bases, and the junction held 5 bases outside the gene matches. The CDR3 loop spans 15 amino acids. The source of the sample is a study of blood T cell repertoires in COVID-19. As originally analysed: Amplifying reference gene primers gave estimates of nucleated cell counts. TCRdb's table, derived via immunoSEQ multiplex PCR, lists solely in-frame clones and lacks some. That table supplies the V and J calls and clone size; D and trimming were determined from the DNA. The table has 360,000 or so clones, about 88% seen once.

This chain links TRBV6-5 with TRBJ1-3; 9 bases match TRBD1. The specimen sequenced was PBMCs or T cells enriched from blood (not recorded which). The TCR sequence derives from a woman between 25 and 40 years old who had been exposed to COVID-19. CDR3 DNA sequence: TGTGCCAGCAGTCTACAGGGGGCGTATGGAAACACCATATATTTT. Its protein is CASSLQGAYGNTIYF.